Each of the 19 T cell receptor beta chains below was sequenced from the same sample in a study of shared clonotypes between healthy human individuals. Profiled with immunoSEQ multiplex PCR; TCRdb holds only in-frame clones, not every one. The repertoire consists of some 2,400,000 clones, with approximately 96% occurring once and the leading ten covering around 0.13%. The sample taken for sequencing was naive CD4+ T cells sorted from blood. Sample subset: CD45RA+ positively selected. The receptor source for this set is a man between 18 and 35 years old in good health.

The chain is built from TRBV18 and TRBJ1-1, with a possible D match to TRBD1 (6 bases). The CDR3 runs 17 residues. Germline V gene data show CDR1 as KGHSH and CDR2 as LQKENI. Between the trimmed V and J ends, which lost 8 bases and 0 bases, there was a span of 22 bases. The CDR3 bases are TGTGCCAGCACCTTGACAGAGAGGGGGATTATGAACACTGAAGCTTTCTTT. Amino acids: CASTLTERGIMNTEAFF.

The CDR3 sequence is CASSQDRGGPSTPGELFF. The CDR3 DNA reads TGTGCCAGCAGCCAAGATCGGGGGGGACCTTCTACACCCGGGGAGCTGTTTTTT. The chain couples TRBV4-2 to TRBJ2-2; TRBD2 matches 8 bases. The CDR3 contains 18 residues. The junction had 12 bases not matched to a gene; V was cut back by 0 bases and J by 6 bases. Per the germline V gene, CDR1 is LGHNA and CDR2 is YNFKEQ.

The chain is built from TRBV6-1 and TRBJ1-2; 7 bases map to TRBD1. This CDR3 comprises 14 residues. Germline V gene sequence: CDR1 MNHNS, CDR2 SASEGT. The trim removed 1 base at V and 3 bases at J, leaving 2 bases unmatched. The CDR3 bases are TGTGCCAGCAGTGAAGACAGGGGTTACTATGGCTACACCTTC. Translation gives CASSEDRGYYGYTF.

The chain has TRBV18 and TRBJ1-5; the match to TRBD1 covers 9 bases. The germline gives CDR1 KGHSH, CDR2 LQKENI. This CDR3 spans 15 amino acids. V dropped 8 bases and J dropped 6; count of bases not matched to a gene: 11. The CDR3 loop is CASSTGQGVSQPQHF. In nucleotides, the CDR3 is TGTGCCAGCAGTACGGGACAGGGAGTAAGTCAGCCCCAGCATTTT.

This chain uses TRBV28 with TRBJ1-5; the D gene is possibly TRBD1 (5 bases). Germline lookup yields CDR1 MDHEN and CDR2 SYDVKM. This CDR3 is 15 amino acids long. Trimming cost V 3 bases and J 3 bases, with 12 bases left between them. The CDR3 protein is CASSFPDSLNQPQHF. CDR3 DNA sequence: TGTGCCAGCAGTTTCCCCGACAGCCTCAATCAGCCCCAGCATTTT.

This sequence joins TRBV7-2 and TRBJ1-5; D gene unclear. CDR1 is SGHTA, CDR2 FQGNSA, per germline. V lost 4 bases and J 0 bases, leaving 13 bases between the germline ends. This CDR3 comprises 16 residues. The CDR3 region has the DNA TGTGCCAGCAGCTCCGTCGGTCGGCTTAGCAATCAGCCCCAGCATTTT. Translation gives CASSSVGRLSNQPQHF.

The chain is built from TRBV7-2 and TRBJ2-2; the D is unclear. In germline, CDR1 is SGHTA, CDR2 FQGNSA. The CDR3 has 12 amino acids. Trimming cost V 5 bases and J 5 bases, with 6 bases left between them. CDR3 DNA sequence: TGTGCCAGCAGCAAGTTAACCGGGGAGCTGTTTTTT. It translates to CASSKLTGELFF.

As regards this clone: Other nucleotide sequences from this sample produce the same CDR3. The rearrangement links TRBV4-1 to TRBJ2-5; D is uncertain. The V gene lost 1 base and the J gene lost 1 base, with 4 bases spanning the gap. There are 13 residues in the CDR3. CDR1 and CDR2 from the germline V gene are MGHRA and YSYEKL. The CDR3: CASSQGLQETQYF. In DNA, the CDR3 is TGCGCCAGCAGCCAAGGCCTCCAAGAGACCCAGTACTTC.

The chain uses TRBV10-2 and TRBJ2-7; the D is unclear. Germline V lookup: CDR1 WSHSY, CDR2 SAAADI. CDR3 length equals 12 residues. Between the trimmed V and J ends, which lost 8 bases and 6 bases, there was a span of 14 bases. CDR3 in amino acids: CASGVGRSEQYF. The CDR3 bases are TGCGCCAGCGGGGTGGGTAGGAGCGAGCAGTACTTC.

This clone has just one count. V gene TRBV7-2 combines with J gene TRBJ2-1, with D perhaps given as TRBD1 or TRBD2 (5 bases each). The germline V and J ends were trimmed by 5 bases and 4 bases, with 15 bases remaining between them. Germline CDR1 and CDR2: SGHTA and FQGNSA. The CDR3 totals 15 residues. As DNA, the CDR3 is TGTGCCAGCAGCCCCCCTTGGGACGCGTACAATGAGCAGTTCTTC. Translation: CASSPPWDAYNEQFF.

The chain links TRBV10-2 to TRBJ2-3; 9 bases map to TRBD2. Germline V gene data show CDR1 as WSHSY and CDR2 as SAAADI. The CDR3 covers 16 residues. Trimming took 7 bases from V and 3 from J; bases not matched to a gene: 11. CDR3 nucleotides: TGCGCCAGCAAGGAATTGGGACTAGCTAGGACAGATACGCAGTATTTT. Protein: CASKELGLARTDTQYF.

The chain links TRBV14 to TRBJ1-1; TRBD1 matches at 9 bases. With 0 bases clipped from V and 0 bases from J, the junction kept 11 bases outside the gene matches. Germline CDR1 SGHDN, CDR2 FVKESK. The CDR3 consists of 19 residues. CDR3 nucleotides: TGTGCCAGCAGCCAAGATGGGAGGACAGGGGTCCTGATGAACACTGAAGCTTTCTTT. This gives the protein CASSQDGRTGVLMNTEAFF.

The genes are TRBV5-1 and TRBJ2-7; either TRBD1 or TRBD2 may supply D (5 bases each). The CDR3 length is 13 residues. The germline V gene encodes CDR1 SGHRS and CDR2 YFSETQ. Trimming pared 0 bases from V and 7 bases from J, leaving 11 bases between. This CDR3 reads CASSLAGRTEQYF. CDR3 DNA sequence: TGCGCCAGCAGCTTGGCGGGACGGACGGAGCAGTACTTC.

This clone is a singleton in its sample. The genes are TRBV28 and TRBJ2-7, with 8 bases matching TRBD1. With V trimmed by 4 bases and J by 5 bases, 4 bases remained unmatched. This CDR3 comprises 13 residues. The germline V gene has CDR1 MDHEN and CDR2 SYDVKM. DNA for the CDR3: TGTGCCAGCAGTTCAGGACAGGGCCACGAGCAGTACTTC. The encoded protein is CASSSGQGHEQYF.

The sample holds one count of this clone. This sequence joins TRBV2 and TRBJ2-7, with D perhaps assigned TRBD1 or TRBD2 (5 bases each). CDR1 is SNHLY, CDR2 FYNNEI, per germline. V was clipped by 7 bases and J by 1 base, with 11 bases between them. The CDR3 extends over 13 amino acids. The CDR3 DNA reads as TGTGCCAGCATTAGGGGCGGGTCCTACGAGCAGTACTTC. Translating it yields CASIRGGSYEQYF.

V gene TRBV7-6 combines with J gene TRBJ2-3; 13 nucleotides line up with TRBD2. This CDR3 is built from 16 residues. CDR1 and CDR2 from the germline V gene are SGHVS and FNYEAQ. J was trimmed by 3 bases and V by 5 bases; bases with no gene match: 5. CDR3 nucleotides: TGTGCCAGCAGCCTTCGGACTAGCGGGAGTACAGATACGCAGTATTTT. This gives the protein CASSLRTSGSTDTQYF.

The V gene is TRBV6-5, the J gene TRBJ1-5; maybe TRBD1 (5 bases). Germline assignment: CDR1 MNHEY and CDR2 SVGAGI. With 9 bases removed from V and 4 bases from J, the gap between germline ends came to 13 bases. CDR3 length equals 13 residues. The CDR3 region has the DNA TGTGCCAGTAACCGGGACGAAAATCAGCCCCAGCATTTT. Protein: CASNRDENQPQHF.

The CDR3 DNA follows: TGTGCCAGCAGCTTAGGCCCCGGTCTACAGGAGGGGCAGTACTTC. Translated, it gives CASSLGPGLQEGQYF. The chain links TRBV7-2 to TRBJ2-7; a possible D gene is TRBD2 (6 bases). CDR3 length equals 15 residues. V lost 1 base and J 9 bases, leaving 19 bases between the germline ends. Germline V gives CDR1 SGHTA, CDR2 FQGNSA.

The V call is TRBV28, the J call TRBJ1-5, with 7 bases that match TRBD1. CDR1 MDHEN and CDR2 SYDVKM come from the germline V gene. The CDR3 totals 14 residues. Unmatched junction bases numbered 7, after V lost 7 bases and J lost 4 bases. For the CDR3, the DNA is TGTGCCAGCACCCGGGACAGCCAAAATCAGCCCCAGCATTTT. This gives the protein CASTRDSQNQPQHF.